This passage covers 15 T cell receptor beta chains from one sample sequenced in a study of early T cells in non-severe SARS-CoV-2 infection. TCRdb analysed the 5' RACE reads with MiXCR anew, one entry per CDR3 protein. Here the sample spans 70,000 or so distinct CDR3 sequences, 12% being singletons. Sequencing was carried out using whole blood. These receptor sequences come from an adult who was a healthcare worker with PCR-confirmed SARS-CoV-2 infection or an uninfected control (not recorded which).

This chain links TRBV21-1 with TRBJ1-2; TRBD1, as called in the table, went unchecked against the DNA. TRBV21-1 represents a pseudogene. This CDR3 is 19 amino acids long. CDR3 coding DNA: TGTGCCAGCAGCAAAAACCTTTTAAAGCCGACAGTTGCTAACTATGGCTACACCTTC. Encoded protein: CASSKNLLKPTVANYGYTF.

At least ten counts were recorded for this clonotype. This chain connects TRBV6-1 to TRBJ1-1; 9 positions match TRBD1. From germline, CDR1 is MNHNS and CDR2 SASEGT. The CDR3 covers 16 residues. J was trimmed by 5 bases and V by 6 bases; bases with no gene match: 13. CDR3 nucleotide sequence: TGTGCCAGCAGGGACAGGACAGGGGCGCTGTGGACTGAAGCTTTCTTT. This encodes CASRDRTGALWTEAFF.

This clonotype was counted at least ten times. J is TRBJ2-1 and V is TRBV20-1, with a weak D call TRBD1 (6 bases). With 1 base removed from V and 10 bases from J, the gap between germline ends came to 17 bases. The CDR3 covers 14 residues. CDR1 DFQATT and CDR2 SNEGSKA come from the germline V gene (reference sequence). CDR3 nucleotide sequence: TGCAGTGCTAGAGGGCAGGGGTTCGTCGTAGAGCAGTTCTTC. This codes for CSARGQGFVVEQFF.

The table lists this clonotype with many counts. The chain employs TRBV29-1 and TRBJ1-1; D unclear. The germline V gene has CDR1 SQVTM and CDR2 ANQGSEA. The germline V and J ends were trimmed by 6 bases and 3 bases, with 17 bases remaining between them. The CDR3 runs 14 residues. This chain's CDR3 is CSVPWGEIDTEAFF. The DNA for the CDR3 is TGCAGCGTGCCCTGGGGAGAGATTGACACTGAAGCTTTCTTT.

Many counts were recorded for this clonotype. The CDR3: CSARSSTIGELFF. The CDR3 bases are TGCAGTGCTAGATCGTCGACAATCGGGGAGCTGTTTTTT. The chain employs TRBV20-1 and TRBJ2-2; no clear D gene. The CDR3 contains 13 residues. V was trimmed by 2 bases and J by 7 bases, leaving 11 bases between them. Germline values: CDR1 DFQATT, CDR2 SNEGSKA (reference sequence).

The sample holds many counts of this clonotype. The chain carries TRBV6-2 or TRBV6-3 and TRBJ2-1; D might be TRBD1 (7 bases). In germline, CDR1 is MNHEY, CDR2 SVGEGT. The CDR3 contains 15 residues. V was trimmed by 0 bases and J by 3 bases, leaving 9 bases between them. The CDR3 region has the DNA TGTGCCAGCAGTTACTCGCGGGACAGCTACAATGAGCAGTTCTTC. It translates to CASSYSRDSYNEQFF.

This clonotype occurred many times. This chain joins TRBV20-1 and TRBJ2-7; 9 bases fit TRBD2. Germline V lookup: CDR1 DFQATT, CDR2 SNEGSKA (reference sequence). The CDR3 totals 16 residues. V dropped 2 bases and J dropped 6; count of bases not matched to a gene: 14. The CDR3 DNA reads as TGCAGTGCTAGATTGATAGTAGCGGGAGACAACGGCGAGCAGTACTTC. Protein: CSARLIVAGDNGEQYF.

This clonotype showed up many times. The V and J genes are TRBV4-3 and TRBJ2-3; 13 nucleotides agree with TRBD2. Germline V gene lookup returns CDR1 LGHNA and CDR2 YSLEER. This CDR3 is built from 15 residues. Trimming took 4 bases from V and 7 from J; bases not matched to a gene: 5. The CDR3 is CASSRLAGGSYTQYF. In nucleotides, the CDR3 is TGCGCCAGCAGCCGACTAGCGGGAGGTTCCTATACGCAGTATTTT.

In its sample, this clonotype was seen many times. Written as DNA, the CDR3 is TGTGCCAGCAGTTTACCAGGGGGCTACGAGCAGTACTTC. Protein: CASSLPGGYEQYF. The chain recombines TRBV28 with TRBJ2-7; 7 bases match TRBD1. V lost 2 bases, J lost 3 bases, and 1 base stayed unmatched. CDR1 and CDR2 (germline): MDHEN, SYDVKM. The CDR3 runs 13 residues. The complete variable domain, with remaining parts taken from reference TRBV28 and TRBJ2-7, reads DVKVTQSSRYLVKRTGEKVFLECVQDMDHENMFWYRQDPGLGLRLIYFSYDVKMKEKGDIPEGYSVSREKKERFSLILESASTNQTSMYLCASSLPGGYEQYFGPGTRLTVT.

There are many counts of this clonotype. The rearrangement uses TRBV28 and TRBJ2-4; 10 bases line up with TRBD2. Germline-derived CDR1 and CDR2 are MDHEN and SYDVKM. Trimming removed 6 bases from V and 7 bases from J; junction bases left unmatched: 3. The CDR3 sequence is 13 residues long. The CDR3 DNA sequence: TGTGCCAGCAGCAATAGCGGGGGGAACATTCAGTACTTC. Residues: CASSNSGGNIQYF.

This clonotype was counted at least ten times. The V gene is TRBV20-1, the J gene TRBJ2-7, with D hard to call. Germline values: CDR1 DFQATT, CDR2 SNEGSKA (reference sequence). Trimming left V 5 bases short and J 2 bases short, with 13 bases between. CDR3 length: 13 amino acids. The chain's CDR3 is CSAPAPSAYEQYF. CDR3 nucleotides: TGCAGTGCTCCCGCCCCCTCGGCCTACGAGCAGTACTTC.

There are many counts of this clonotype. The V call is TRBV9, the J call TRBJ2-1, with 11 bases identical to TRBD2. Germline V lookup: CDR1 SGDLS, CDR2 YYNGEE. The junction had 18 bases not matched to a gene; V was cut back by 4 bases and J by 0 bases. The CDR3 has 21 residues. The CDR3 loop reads CASSSDPWRLAGHSSYNEQFF. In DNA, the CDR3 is TGTGCCAGCAGCTCCGACCCGTGGCGACTAGCGGGGCATAGCTCCTACAATGAGCAGTTCTTC. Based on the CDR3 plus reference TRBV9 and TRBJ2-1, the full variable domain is DSGVTQTPKHLITATGQRVTLRCSPRSGDLSVYWYQQSLDQGLQFLIQYYNGEERAKGNILERFSAQQFPDLHSELNLSSLELGDSALYFCASSSDPWRLAGHSSYNEQFFGPGTRLTVL.

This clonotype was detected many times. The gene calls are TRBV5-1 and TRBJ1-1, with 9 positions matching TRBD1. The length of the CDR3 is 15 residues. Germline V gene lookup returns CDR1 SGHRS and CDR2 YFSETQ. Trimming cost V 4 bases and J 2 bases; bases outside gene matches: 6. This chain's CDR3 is CASSADRGHNTEAFF. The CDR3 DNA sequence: TGCGCCAGCAGCGCGGACAGGGGTCACAACACTGAAGCTTTCTTT.

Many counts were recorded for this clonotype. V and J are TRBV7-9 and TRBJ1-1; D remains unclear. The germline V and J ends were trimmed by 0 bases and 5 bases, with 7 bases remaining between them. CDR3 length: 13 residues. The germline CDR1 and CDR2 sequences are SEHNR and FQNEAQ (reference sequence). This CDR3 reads CASSLADWTEAFF. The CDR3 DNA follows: TGTGCCAGCAGCTTAGCCGATTGGACTGAAGCTTTCTTT.

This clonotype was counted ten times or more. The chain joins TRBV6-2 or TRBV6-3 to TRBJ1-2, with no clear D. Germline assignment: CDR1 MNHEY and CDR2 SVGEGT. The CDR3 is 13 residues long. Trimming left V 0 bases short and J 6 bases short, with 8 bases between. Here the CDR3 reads CASSYSTRNGYTF. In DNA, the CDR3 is TGTGCCAGCAGTTACTCGACAAGAAATGGCTACACCTTC.